The 27 T cell receptor beta chains below come from one sample, sequenced in a study of cytomegalovirus exposure and HLA in healthy donors. The PCR had 60 Vbeta and 13 Jbeta primers. Assay: immunoSEQ multiplex PCR; the TCRdb copy retains only in-frame clones and omits some. The repertoire holds some 180,000 clones, with 65% to 80% as singletons. Sequencing used PBMCs. Receptors were obtained from a woman in her twenties or thirties in good health and CMV-seropositive.

V gene TRBV9 combines with J gene TRBJ1-3; D is possibly TRBD1 (6 bases). The germline CDR1 and CDR2 sequences are SGDLS and YYNGEE. CDR3 size: 15 residues. Between the trimmed V and J ends, which lost 3 bases and 0 bases, there was a span of 10 bases. The CDR3 region has the DNA TGTGCCAGCAGCGGCAGGGGTTTCTCTGGAAACACCATATATTTT. Translation: CASSGRGFSGNTIYF.

This clone was detected once. The chain has TRBV11-3 and TRBJ2-3; maybe TRBD1 (6 bases). V lost 4 bases and J lost 2, with 10 bases in between. This CDR3 has 14 amino acids. The V gene's germline CDR1 is SGHNT and CDR2 YENEEA. The CDR3 loop reads CASSSYRDTDTQYF. The CDR3 nucleotides read TGTGCCAGCAGCTCCTACAGGGACACAGATACGCAGTATTTT.

The rearrangement links TRBV7-6 to TRBJ1-1; 7 bases agree with TRBD1. The CDR3 is made up of 14 amino acids. V shed 1 base, J shed 7 bases, and the junction held 6 bases outside the gene matches. Germline V lookup: CDR1 SGHVS, CDR2 FNYEAQ. CDR3 coding DNA: TGTGCCAGCAGCTTAGACCCGGGGACAGATGAAGCTTTCTTT. Amino acids: CASSLDPGTDEAFF.

V is TRBV27 and J is TRBJ1-2; D is ambiguous. There are 13 residues in the CDR3. Germline V gene data show CDR1 as MNHEY and CDR2 as SMNVEV (reference sequence). Trimming pared 4 bases from V and 6 bases from J, leaving 12 bases between. For the CDR3, the DNA is TGTGCCAGCAGTTCAATAATGAGGGATGGCTACACCTTC. Amino acid sequence: CASSSIMRDGYTF.

The chain is built from TRBV9 and TRBJ1-2; D is undetermined. The V end was cut by 7 bases, the J end by 3 bases, with 13 bases between. Germline V CDR1 and CDR2: SGDLS, YYNGEE. There are 13 residues in the CDR3. As DNA, the CDR3 is TGTGCCAGCTTTGGAGGAGCTCACTATGGCTACACCTTC. This encodes CASFGGAHYGYTF.

This chain connects TRBV19 to TRBJ2-2, with TRBD1 matching over 8 bases. The junction had 10 bases not matched to a gene; V was cut back by 6 bases and J by 4 bases. The CDR3 is 16 amino acids. Germline V gene sequence: CDR1 LNHDA, CDR2 SQIVND (reference sequence). The CDR3 DNA reads as TGTGCCAGTAGGAAGGACAGGGTCCTTGGCACCGGGGAGCTGTTTTTT. Translation: CASRKDRVLGTGELFF.

A few counts support this clone. V is TRBV20-1 and J is TRBJ1-1; D is unclear. Germline-derived CDR1 and CDR2 are DFQATT and SNEGSKA (reference sequence). The length of the CDR3 is 11 residues. Deletions cut 7 bases from V and 0 bases from J, with 6 bases between. The CDR3 DNA is TGCAGTGTCGGTTTGAACACTGAAGCTTTCTTT. It is translated as CSVGLNTEAFF.

The V call is TRBV30, the J call TRBJ2-1, with D possibly matching TRBD1 (6 bases). CDR3 length equals 16 residues. V was shortened by 4 bases and J by 1 base, with 17 bases between the two germline ends. Germline values: CDR1 GTSNPN, CDR2 SVGIG (reference sequence). The CDR3 nucleotides read TGTGCCTGGAACCGGGACACCCGATTTTCCTACAATGAGCAGTTCTTC. This gives the protein CAWNRDTRFSYNEQFF. The full variable domain, its missing parts supplied by reference TRBV30 and TRBJ2-1, is SQTIHQWPATLVQPVGSPLSLECTVEGTSNPNLYWYRQAAGRGLQLLFYSVGIGQISSEVPQNLSASRPQDRQFILSSKKLLLSDSGFYLCAWNRDTRFSYNEQFFGPGTRLTVL.

The rearrangement uses TRBV7-9 and TRBJ1-2; D uncertain. The V gene's germline CDR1 is SEHNR and CDR2 FQNEAQ (reference sequence). Trimming removed 1 base from V and 4 bases from J, with 10 bases in between. The CDR3 sequence is 14 residues long. CDR3 region: CASSLGGRGYGYTF. DNA for the CDR3: TGTGCCAGCAGCTTAGGAGGACGGGGCTATGGCTACACCTTC.

V usage is TRBV2 and J usage is TRBJ2-5; D not resolved. The CDR3 contains 12 residues. V was shortened by 4 bases and J by 3 bases, with 6 bases between the two germline ends. Germline V gene data show CDR1 as SNHLY and CDR2 as FYNNEI. This CDR3 is CASSVNKETQYF. For the CDR3, the DNA is TGTGCCAGCAGTGTTAATAAAGAGACCCAGTACTTC.

The gene calls are TRBV5-4 and TRBJ2-7; a weak D match, TRBD2 (5 bases). Germline V gene sequence: CDR1 SGHNT, CDR2 YYREEE (reference sequence). Trimming removed 4 bases from V and 0 bases from J, with 14 bases in between. The CDR3 runs 15 residues. CDR3 in amino acids: CASSRADLSSYEQYF. The CDR3, as DNA: TGTGCCAGCAGCAGAGCGGACCTCAGCTCCTACGAGCAGTACTTC.

The rearrangement links TRBV7-9 to TRBJ2-3; D not certain. V was trimmed by 4 bases and J by 6 bases, leaving 20 bases between them. Looked up from germline, CDR1 is SEHNR and CDR2 is FQNEAQ (reference sequence). CDR3 length: 16 residues. The CDR3 sequence: CASSSNALATPDTQYF. DNA for the CDR3: TGTGCCAGCAGCTCTAACGCCTTAGCTACTCCCGATACGCAGTATTTT.

The chain has TRBV5-4 and TRBJ2-3, with D possibly matching TRBD2 (5 bases). CDR1 is SGHNT, CDR2 YYREEE, per germline (reference sequence). This CDR3 contains 13 residues. V was clipped by 4 bases and J by 6 bases, with 12 bases between them. CDR3 in DNA: TGTGCCAGCAGCGAGGACTGGGCGGATACGCAGTATTTT. This codes for CASSEDWADTQYF.

To note about this clone: At the DNA level, this CDR3 is encoded by other sequences in the same sample as well. The chain employs TRBV5-1 and TRBJ1-1; 8 nucleotides line up with TRBD1. V was pared by 4 bases and J by 3 bases, with 5 bases of the junction left unmatched. The CDR3 is 14 residues long. Germline values: CDR1 SGHRS, CDR2 YFSETQ. The CDR3 DNA reads as TGCGCCAGCAGCGCGGCAGGGGGCTACACTGAAGCTTTCTTT. Its translation is CASSAAGGYTEAFF. Full variable domain (rest looked up from reference TRBV5-1 and TRBJ1-1): KAGVTQTPRYLIKTRGQQVTLSCSPISGHRSVSWYQQTPGQGLQFLFEYFSETQRNKGNFPGRFSGRQFSNSRSEMNVSTLELGDSALYLCASSAAGGYTEAFFGQGTRLTVV.

The rearrangement uses TRBV19 and TRBJ1-2; TRBD1 matches 8 bases. V shed 3 bases and J 8 bases; nucleotides not matched to a gene: 5. From germline, CDR1 is LNHDA and CDR2 SQIVND (reference sequence). CDR3 length: 13 residues. Here the CDR3 DNA reads TGTGCCAGTAGTATTGGACAGGGCGACGGCTACACCTTC. Protein: CASSIGQGDGYTF.

The V call is TRBV11-2, the J call TRBJ1-1; tentative D call: TRBD1 (6 bases). Trimming left V 1 base short and J 0 bases short, with 9 bases between. This CDR3 region has 15 residues. The V gene's germline CDR1 is SGHAT and CDR2 FQNNGV. As DNA, the CDR3 is TGTGCCAGCAGCTTAGGAGGGGGATTGAACACTGAAGCTTTCTTT. It translates to CASSLGGGLNTEAFF.

This clone has a handful of counts. This rearrangement joins TRBV11-3 to TRBJ2-5, with 7 nucleotides matching TRBD1. The J call may not be correct, given that the DNA end is closer to TRBJ2-7. This CDR3 spans 15 amino acids. Germline V gives CDR1 SGHNT, CDR2 YENEEA. The CDR3, as DNA: TGTGCCAGCAGCTCAGGGACAGTTAGGGGCAGCGAGCAGTACTTC. Translated: CASSSGTVRGSEQYF.

In this sample, this clone turned up a few times. The chain is built from TRBV6-1 and TRBJ2-1; TRBD1 aligns across 9 bases. V lost 7 bases to trimming and J lost 8 bases; unmatched junction nucleotides: 3. Germline CDR1 is MNHNS and CDR2 is SASEGT. CDR3 size: 12 residues. Written as DNA, the CDR3 is TGTGCCAGCACGGGACAGGGCTATGAGCAGTTCTTC. Translating it yields CASTGQGYEQFF.

The gene calls are TRBV4-3 and TRBJ1-5; D is perhaps TRBD1 (5 bases). Germline V CDR1 and CDR2: LGHNA, YSLEER. CDR3 size: 16 residues. The ends were cut back, 0 bases at V and 7 bases at J, with 16 bases in the middle. The CDR3 bases are TGCGCCAGCAGCCAAGATCGCAGTTTGGAGGGGCAGCCCCAGCATTTT. It specifies CASSQDRSLEGQPQHF.

The chain links TRBV9 to TRBJ2-1, with 7 bases aligning to TRBD1. The CDR3 covers 15 residues. The V segment lost 8 bases and the J segment 9 bases; nucleotides outside the gene matches: 17. CDR1 SGDLS and CDR2 YYNGEE come from the germline V gene. CDR3: CASTLTGDGPAEQFF. The CDR3 DNA reads TGTGCCAGTACCCTAACAGGGGACGGCCCCGCTGAGCAGTTCTTC.

This clone has more than one count but fewer than ten. The chain recombines TRBV19 with TRBJ1-3; no firm D call. Germline lookup yields CDR1 LNHDA and CDR2 SQIVND (reference sequence). The V gene lost 4 bases and the J gene lost 11 bases, with 15 bases spanning the gap. The CDR3 length is 13 residues. The CDR3 sequence: CASSNQVNRPIYF. The CDR3 region has the DNA TGTGCCAGTAGTAACCAGGTTAATCGTCCCATATATTTT.

The chain joins TRBV4-3 to TRBJ2-1; 9 bases align to TRBD1. J was trimmed by 7 bases and V by 4 bases; bases with no gene match: 8. The CDR3 totals 15 residues. The germline V gene encodes CDR1 LGHNA and CDR2 YSLEER. The CDR3 here is CASSPDPGQGNEQFF. The CDR3 DNA reads as TGCGCCAGCAGCCCCGACCCGGGACAGGGTAATGAGCAGTTCTTC.

Of note for this clone: The same CDR3 also results from other DNA sequences found in this sample. V and J are TRBV5-1 and TRBJ2-1, with TRBD2 matching over 8 bases. Germline V lookup: CDR1 SGHRS, CDR2 YFSETQ. V lost 3 bases to trimming and J lost 2 bases; unmatched junction nucleotides: 1. This CDR3 region has 14 residues. The CDR3 here is CASSSAGAYNEQFF. The CDR3 nucleotides are TGCGCCAGCAGCTCAGCGGGGGCCTACAATGAGCAGTTCTTC. Drawing the rest from reference TRBV5-1 and TRBJ2-1, the complete variable domain is KAGVTQTPRYLIKTRGQQVTLSCSPISGHRSVSWYQQTPGQGLQFLFEYFSETQRNKGNFPGRFSGRQFSNSRSEMNVSTLELGDSALYLCASSSAGAYNEQFFGPGTRLTVL.

This sequence joins TRBV5-4 and TRBJ1-4; D is unclear. The germline V gene has CDR1 SGHNT and CDR2 YYREEE (reference sequence). The CDR3 is 15 residues long. V was clipped by 2 bases and J by 8 bases, with 16 bases between them. The CDR3 reads CASSFAGRVGEKLFF. The DNA for the CDR3 is TGTGCCAGCAGCTTCGCGGGGAGGGTAGGGGAAAAACTGTTTTTT.

In the case of this clone: At the DNA level, this CDR3 is encoded by other sequences in the same sample as well. The chain combines TRBV29-1 with TRBJ1-2; no definite D call. Germline lookup yields CDR1 SQVTM and CDR2 ANQGSEA. There are 12 residues in the CDR3. Trimming removed 0 bases from V and 4 bases from J, with 6 bases in between. CDR3 nucleotide sequence: TGCAGCGTTGAAGACAACGGCTATGGCTACACCTTC. It specifies CSVEDNGYGYTF.

This clone was seen a single time. The chain has TRBV7-9 and TRBJ2-7, with a weak D call TRBD1 (5 bases). CDR1 and CDR2 (germline): SEHNR, FQNEAQ (reference sequence). Trimming stripped 5 bases from V and 6 bases from J, with 14 bases between. The CDR3 sequence is 13 residues long. DNA for the CDR3: TGTGCCAGCAGCGAGATGGCAGGGTCCGAGCAGTACTTC. Protein product: CASSEMAGSEQYF. The complete variable domain, with remaining parts taken from reference TRBV7-9 and TRBJ2-7, reads DTGVSQNPRHKITKRGQNVTFRCDPISEHNRLYWYRQTLGQGPEFLTYFQNEAQLEKSRLLSDRFSAERPKGSFSTLEIQRTEQGDSAMYLCASSEMAGSEQYFGPGTRLTVT.

This clone was detected a few times. The genes are TRBV10-1 and TRBJ1-3; D is ambiguous. Germline lookup yields CDR1 WNHNN and CDR2 SYGVQD (reference sequence). The CDR3 length is 13 residues. Trimming stripped 5 bases from V and 2 bases from J, with 7 bases between. The CDR3 coding sequence is TGCGCCAGCAGTCCTAACCCTGGAAACACCATATATTTT. It is translated as CASSPNPGNTIYF.